Given below is one T cell receptor (beta chain) in context. Here immunoSEQ multiplex PCR was the method, and the copy in TCRdb shows in-frame clones only, minus some. The table includes 300,000 to 350,000 clones, approximately 89% detected once. This entry is derived from a study of blood T cell repertoires in COVID-19. The CDR3 has 14 amino acids. Germline V gene sequence: CDR1 SGHRS, CDR2 YFSETQ. V lost 4 bases to trimming and J lost 1 base; unmatched junction nucleotides: 4. This TCR derives from a woman younger than 35 who had recovered from COVID-19. Sequenced material: peripheral blood. The V and J genes are TRBV5-1 and TRBJ2-7; 8 bases align to TRBD2. The CDR3 DNA reads TGCGCCAGCAGCCCGAGCGGGGGATCCTACGAGCAGTACGTC. Protein: CASSPSGGSYEQYV.